This TCR beta chain was captured in a study of shared clonotypes between healthy human individuals. Germline V gene lookup returns CDR1 SQVTM and CDR2 ANQGSEA. The CDR3 is 15 residues long. V dropped 6 bases and J dropped 5; count of bases not matched to a gene: 14. Only in-frame clones appear in the TCRdb table, and some are missing; sequencing was by immunoSEQ multiplex PCR. The sample yields 2 million to 2.5 million clones, approximately 95% seen once. The sequence derives from a man younger than 35 in good health. Some clones in this sample may be carry-over from other donors' samples. The sample comprised naive CD4+ T cells from PBMCs. Subset reported: CD45RA+ positively selected. The chain links TRBV29-1 to TRBJ2-5; 8 bases fit TRBD1. CDR3 coding DNA: TGCAGCGTAAGCCTTTACAGGGGGAATCCGGAGACCCAGTACTTC. It yields the protein CSVSLYRGNPETQYF. Full variable domain (remainder filled in from reference TRBV29-1 and TRBJ2-5): SAVISQKPSRDICQRGTSLTIQCQVDSQVTMMFWYRQQPGQSLTLIATANQGSEATYESGFVIDKFPISRPNLTFSTLTVSNMSPEDSSIYLCSVSLYRGNPETQYFGPGTRLLVL.